One and the same sample provided the 22 T cell receptor beta chains below, sequenced in a study of shared clonotypes between healthy human individuals (dated by TCRdb to the early 2020s). The library was prepared using the immunoSEQ multiplex PCR assay. Sourced from immuneACCESS, this table was stored by TCRdb with only in-frame sequences that have V and J called. A share of the clones is absent; for the studies checked, an unresolved V gene accounts for under half, and the remainder has no known explanation. The sample includes about 1.1 million clones, with about 80% observed a single time. The ten largest clonotypes hold 0.7% to 0.95% of the sample. Sequencing was carried out using memory CD4+ T cells from PBMCs. What the cell subset or site label conveys for this sample: CD45RA-negative fraction. The receptors were sampled from a man aged 18 to 29 in good health. Some clones in this sample may be carry-over from other donors' samples.

Notes on this clone: Additional DNA sequences in this sample encode the identical CDR3. The chain has TRBV28 and TRBJ2-5, with a weak D call TRBD1 (5 bases). The CDR3 is 14 residues long. Trimming removed 3 bases at V and 5 bases at J, with 13 bases between. The V gene's germline CDR1 is MDHEN and CDR2 SYDVKM. This chain's CDR3 is CASSLGGRQETQYF. CDR3 nucleotides: TGTGCCAGCAGTTTGGGCGGACGACAGGAGACCCAGTACTTC.

In this sample, this clone turned up once. The chain combines TRBV28 with TRBJ1-3; no clear D. The CDR3 is made up of 12 amino acids. In germline, CDR1 is MDHEN, CDR2 SYDVKM. V was clipped by 3 bases and J by 3 bases, with 3 bases between them. CDR3 nucleotide sequence: TGTGCCAGCAGTTTGGATGGAAACACCATATATTTT. It is translated as CASSLDGNTIYF. The full variable domain, with the rest looked up from reference TRBV28 and TRBJ1-3, is DVKVTQSSRYLVKRTGEKVFLECVQDMDHENMFWYRQDPGLGLRLIYFSYDVKMKEKGDIPEGYSVSREKKERFSLILESASTNQTSMYLCASSLDGNTIYFGEGSWLTVV.

The chain has TRBV29-1 and TRBJ1-2; D call uncertain. Germline loops: CDR1 SQVTM, CDR2 ANQGSEA. With 4 bases removed from V and 3 bases from J, the gap between germline ends came to 6 bases. CDR3 size: 11 residues. The CDR3 spells CSVGGYYGYTF. CDR3 nucleotide sequence: TGCAGCGTTGGAGGATACTATGGCTACACCTTC.

The chain employs TRBV28 and TRBJ2-7; D perhaps matches TRBD1 (5 bases). V dropped 7 bases and J dropped 3 bases, with 16 bases sitting between them. CDR3 length: 14 amino acids. The germline gives CDR1 MDHEN, CDR2 SYDVKM. CDR3 residues: CASTRTPTGYEQYF. In DNA form, the CDR3 reads TGTGCCAGCACAAGGACACCTACGGGCTACGAGCAGTACTTC.

This chain joins TRBV5-1 and TRBJ2-3; TRBD2 matches at 13 bases. Germline V lookup: CDR1 SGHRS, CDR2 YFSETQ. The CDR3 length is 17 residues. Losses at the gene ends were 4 bases for V and 0 bases for J; bases not matched to a gene: 5. The CDR3 sequence: CASSQTGLAGSTDTQYF. The CDR3 bases are TGCGCCAGCAGCCAAACGGGACTAGCGGGGAGCACAGATACGCAGTATTTT.

The V call is TRBV5-1, the J call TRBJ2-7, with 9 bases matching TRBD1. J was trimmed by 6 bases and V by 2 bases; bases with no gene match: 3. The CDR3 totals 13 residues. Germline values: CDR1 SGHRS, CDR2 YFSETQ. The CDR3 bases are TGCGCCAGCAGCTTAGGGACAGGGCGCGAGCAGTACTTC. Amino acids: CASSLGTGREQYF. The variable domain in full, with the rest retrieved from reference TRBV5-1 and TRBJ2-7, is KAGVTQTPRYLIKTRGQQVTLSCSPISGHRSVSWYQQTPGQGLQFLFEYFSETQRNKGNFPGRFSGRQFSNSRSEMNVSTLELGDSALYLCASSLGTGREQYFGPGTRLTVT.

The CDR3 DNA reads TGTGCCAGCAGCCAAGATGTAGGACAGGTTGACTATGGCTACACCTTC. Translated, it gives CASSQDVGQVDYGYTF. The chain recombines TRBV4-2 with TRBJ1-2; 7 bases align to TRBD1. V gave up 0 bases and J gave up 3 bases; unmatched junction bases: 7. The CDR3 is 16 residues long. CDR1 LGHNA and CDR2 YNFKEQ come from the germline V gene.

V and J are TRBV4-1 and TRBJ2-3; the D gene is possibly TRBD1 (6 bases). The V gene's germline CDR1 is MGHRA and CDR2 YSYEKL. V was clipped by 4 bases and J by 2 bases, with 10 bases between them. This CDR3 is built from 14 residues. DNA for the CDR3: TGCGCCAGCAGCCGCGGACAGATCACAGATACGCAGTATTTT. Protein product: CASSRGQITDTQYF.

The chain employs TRBV11-3 and TRBJ2-1; D not resolved. The CDR3 is 14 amino acids. Germline CDR1 reads SGHNT; CDR2 reads YENEEA. V was pared by 5 bases and J by 6 bases, with 14 bases between. The DNA for the CDR3 is TGTGCCAGCAGCCAAGGACCCGACTCCAATGAGCAGTTCTTC. Protein product: CASSQGPDSNEQFF.

V and J are TRBV15 and TRBJ1-1; tentative D call: TRBD1 (5 bases). V gave up 5 bases and J gave up 5 bases, with 15 bases separating them. This CDR3 comprises 14 residues. Germline V gene sequence: CDR1 LNHNV, CDR2 YYDKDF (reference sequence). CDR3: CATSWTGETTEAFF. The CDR3, as DNA: TGTGCCACCAGCTGGACGGGGGAAACAACTGAAGCTTTCTTT.

The chain employs TRBV5-6 and TRBJ2-5; D not resolved. The V gene lost 0 bases and the J gene lost 0 bases, with 12 bases spanning the gap. The CDR3 contains 16 residues. Per germline, CDR1 SGHDT and CDR2 YYEEEE. CDR3 in amino acids: CASSLGGLGYQETQYF. The CDR3 DNA is TGTGCCAGCAGCTTGGGAGGTCTGGGGTACCAAGAGACCCAGTACTTC.

As regards this clone: The junction differs from germline at one of its ends, possibly a read error. This same CDR3 is encoded by further DNA sequences in the sample. CDR3 amino acids: CASTSVRASGYTF. The CDR3 DNA follows: TGTGCCAGCACCTCGGTCAGGGCTAGTGGCTACACCTTT. The chain carries TRBV28 and TRBJ1-2, with D tentatively TRBD1 (5 bases). Germline assignment: CDR1 MDHEN and CDR2 SYDVKM. The CDR3 runs to 13 residues.

The chain has TRBV7-9 and TRBJ2-3, with D possibly matching TRBD2 (5 bases). This CDR3 contains 15 residues. Germline V gene sequence: CDR1 SEHNR, CDR2 FQNEAQ (reference sequence). V was trimmed by 5 bases and J by 1 base, leaving 13 bases between them. The CDR3 DNA reads as TGTGCCAGCAGCCCCAGCGGCCGGGGCACAGATACGCAGTATTTT. Translating gives CASSPSGRGTDTQYF.

CDR3 bases: TGTGCCTGGAATCGAGCGGGAGTTTCCTACGAGCAGTACTTC. Protein sequence: CAWNRAGVSYEQYF. The chain carries TRBV30 and TRBJ2-7; 8 bases map to TRBD2. Germline V gives CDR1 GTSNPN, CDR2 SVGIG (reference sequence). The CDR3 is 14 amino acids. V was clipped by 4 bases and J by 1 base; unmatched bases: 6.

This clone came up once. This chain links TRBV5-1 with TRBJ2-2, with unresolved D. V lost 0 bases, J lost 6 bases, and 6 bases lay in between. Germline V gene sequence: CDR1 SGHRS, CDR2 YFSETQ. The CDR3 length is 13 residues. CDR3: CASSLETSGELFF. CDR3 coding DNA: TGCGCCAGCAGCTTGGAGACGTCCGGGGAGCTGTTTTTT.

This clone was counted at least ten times. The CDR3 region is CAISESEIKETQYF. CDR3 bases: TGTGCCATCAGTGAATCGGAAATTAAAGAGACCCAGTACTTC. V is TRBV10-3 and J is TRBJ2-5; no clear D. There are 14 residues in the CDR3. CDR1 ENHRY and CDR2 SYGVKD come from the germline V gene. Trimming removed 3 bases at V and 3 bases at J, with 11 bases between.

This clone was counted ten times or more. DNA for the CDR3: TGTGCCAGCAGCCCACCGGGACTAGCGGGAGTCCCCGGGGAGCTGTTTTTT. It encodes CASSPPGLAGVPGELFF. The rearrangement uses TRBV7-6 and TRBJ2-2, with TRBD2 matching 14 bases. The germline CDR1 and CDR2 sequences are SGHVS and FNYEAQ. The trim removed 5 bases at V and 6 bases at J, leaving 8 bases unmatched. The CDR3 has 17 amino acids.

J is TRBJ2-5 and V is TRBV7-7, with 7 nucleotides matching TRBD2. V gave up 5 bases and J gave up 8 bases; unmatched junction bases: 8. In germline, CDR1 is SSHAT, CDR2 FNYEAQ (reference sequence). There are 13 residues in the CDR3. CDR3 nucleotides: TGTGCCAGCAGCCCCGTTGCGGGAGAAACCCAGTACTTC. Its protein product is CASSPVAGETQYF.

The rearrangement links TRBV4-3 to TRBJ1-1; weak D call: TRBD1 (6 bases). The ends were cut back, 1 base at V and 5 bases at J, with 14 bases in the middle. Germline CDR1 is LGHNA and CDR2 is YSLEER. The CDR3 is made up of 15 amino acids. The CDR3, as DNA: TGCGCCAGCAGCCAAGTGCGGGGGGCGCAAACTGAAGCTTTCTTT. Protein: CASSQVRGAQTEAFF.

The V gene is TRBV28, the J gene TRBJ2-2, with D possibly being TRBD1 or TRBD2 (7 bases each). Germline CDR1 reads MDHEN; CDR2 reads SYDVKM. V lost 5 bases, J lost 7 bases, and 20 bases lay in between. The CDR3 sequence is 16 residues long. The CDR3: CASSDREGQGNGELFF. CDR3 sequence (DNA): TGTGCCAGCAGTGACAGGGAGGGGCAGGGGAACGGGGAGCTGTTTTTT.

The chain recombines TRBV5-1 with TRBJ1-1, with 7 bases fitting TRBD1. The CDR3 runs to 15 residues. Germline V lookup: CDR1 SGHRS, CDR2 YFSETQ. The V segment lost 7 bases and the J segment 0 bases; nucleotides outside the gene matches: 9. In DNA, the CDR3 is TGCGCCAGCTCCGGACAGGTGGGCATGAACACTGAAGCTTTCTTT. Amino acids: CASSGQVGMNTEAFF.

This chain uses TRBV18 with TRBJ2-3; the D is unclear. The V gene lost 6 bases and the J gene lost 0 bases, with 13 bases spanning the gap. From germline, CDR1 is KGHSH and CDR2 LQKENI. The length of the CDR3 is 15 residues. The CDR3 loop reads CASSGSQPSTDTQYF. The CDR3 nucleotides are TGTGCCAGCTCGGGTTCACAACCAAGCACAGATACGCAGTATTTT.